A single sample is the source of the 13 T cell receptor beta chains below, sequenced in a study of T-cell memory formation after mild COVID-19. TCRdb analysed the 5' RACE reads with MiXCR anew, one entry per CDR3 protein. The sample contains hundreds of thousands of distinct CDR3 sequences, more than 20% of which appear only once. Material: PBMCs or a T cell subset sorted from them (not recorded which). These receptors all come from an adult woman who had mild COVID-19 (a few samples of this study predate the infection). Cell type and time point are not known.

The genes are TRBV7-9 and TRBJ1-2; D is ambiguous. Trimming cost V 5 bases and J 9 bases, with 13 bases left between them. The CDR3 has 12 amino acids. Germline CDR1 reads SEHNR; CDR2 reads FQNEAQ (reference sequence). Written as DNA, the CDR3 is TGTGCCAGCAGCCCCGAAGTTGGTAGCTACACCTTC. Translated: CASSPEVGSYTF.

This clonotype has a handful of counts. This chain connects TRBV5-1 to TRBJ2-7, with 10 bases matching TRBD1. This CDR3 is built from 17 residues. Germline V lookup: CDR1 SGHRS, CDR2 YFSETQ. The ends lost 0 bases at V and 5 bases at J; junction bases unmatched: 11. The CDR3 loop is CASSLADPGQGNDEQYF. CDR3 DNA: TGCGCCAGCAGCTTGGCCGATCCGGGACAGGGGAACGACGAGCAGTACTTC.

The chain joins TRBV6-2 or TRBV6-3 to TRBJ2-7; a possible D gene is TRBD1 (7 bases). Germline CDR1 is MNHEY and CDR2 is SVGEGT. This CDR3 region has 15 residues. With 7 bases removed from V and 3 bases from J, the gap between germline ends came to 19 bases. The CDR3 bases are TGTGCCAGCACGGGAGTTGACAGGGCCCTCTACGAGCAGTACTTC. It specifies CASTGVDRALYEQYF.

In this sample, this clonotype turned up a few times. The rearrangement joins TRBV7-9 to TRBJ2-7, with 7 nucleotides matching TRBD1. The trim removed 7 bases at V and 4 bases at J, leaving 13 bases unmatched. The CDR3 length is 15 residues. In germline, CDR1 is SEHNR, CDR2 FQNEAQ (reference sequence). CDR3 in DNA: TGTGCCAGCACCCTGGGACAGTCCATCACATACGAGCAGTACTTC. This gives the protein CASTLGQSITYEQYF.

This clonotype was detected a few times. This chain uses TRBV10-3 with TRBJ2-1; TRBD2 agrees at 11 bases. The V gene's germline CDR1 is ENHRY and CDR2 SYGVKD. The length of the CDR3 is 15 residues. With 7 bases clipped from V and 5 bases from J, the junction kept 7 bases outside the gene matches. The CDR3 sequence: CAITPGTSGNNEQFF. The CDR3 DNA sequence: TGTGCCATCACCCCCGGGACTAGCGGAAACAATGAGCAGTTCTTC.

V and J are TRBV28 and TRBJ2-1, with TRBD1 matching 8 bases. Trimming at V came to 6 bases and at J to 6 bases, leaving 10 bases not matched to a gene. The CDR3 loop spans 15 amino acids. The germline V gene has CDR1 MDHEN and CDR2 SYDVKM. This CDR3 reads CASSPGTGPTNEQFF. The CDR3 DNA reads TGTGCCAGCAGCCCCGGGACAGGTCCCACCAATGAGCAGTTCTTC.

V usage is TRBV7-9 and J usage is TRBJ1-1; TRBD1 matches 9 bases. Germline V gene lookup returns CDR1 SEHNR and CDR2 FQNEAQ (reference sequence). The CDR3 loop spans 18 amino acids. J lost 3 bases, V lost 5 bases, and 16 bases had no gene match. The CDR3 nucleotides read TGTGCCAGCAGCCCCCGGGACAGGGTGGCCTCTCGCGACACTGAAGCTTTCTTT. It is translated as CASSPRDRVASRDTEAFF.

This clonotype was detected only a few times. The V and J genes are TRBV4-1 and TRBJ2-7, with 7 bases aligning to TRBD2. The CDR3 totals 16 residues. The germline V gene has CDR1 MGHRA and CDR2 YSYEKL. V dropped 0 bases and J dropped 4; count of bases not matched to a gene: 9. The CDR3 spells CASSQDLRGGGYEQYF. CDR3 bases: TGCGCCAGCAGCCAAGATCTTCGGGGCGGGGGATACGAGCAGTACTTC.

The V call is TRBV12-3 or TRBV12-4, the J call TRBJ2-7; 14 positions agree with TRBD2. With V trimmed by 6 bases and J by 6 bases, 7 bases remained unmatched. This CDR3 has 15 residues. CDR3 region: CASSPPGLAGAEQYF. CDR3 bases: TGTGCCAGCAGCCCCCCGGGACTAGCGGGAGCCGAGCAGTACTTC.

This clonotype was recorded a few times. J is TRBJ1-2 and V is TRBV10-3; 8 positions agree with TRBD1. The V and J ends lost 3 bases and 8 bases, in that order; junction bases with no gene match: 5. The CDR3 runs to 13 residues. Per the germline V gene, CDR1 is ENHRY and CDR2 is SYGVKD. CDR3 in amino acids: CAISEKQGEGYTF. CDR3 bases: TGTGCCATCAGTGAAAAACAGGGGGAAGGCTACACCTTC.

As to this clonotype: Since a much larger clone is just one base distant, this may be a read error. V is TRBV7-9 and J is TRBJ2-1, with D perhaps matching TRBD2 (5 bases). The CDR3 runs 13 residues. The V end lost 1 base, the J end lost 9 bases, and 10 bases lay between the germline ends. Germline V gene sequence: CDR1 SEHNR, CDR2 FQNEAQ (reference sequence). The CDR3 loop is CASSLVRGTEQFF. As DNA, the CDR3 is TGTGCCAGCAGCTTAGTACGGGGAACTGAGCAGTTCTTC.

The rearrangement uses TRBV4-2 and TRBJ2-1; tentative D call: TRBD2 (7 bases). Trimming removed 5 bases at V and 0 bases at J, with 17 bases between. The CDR3 has 17 residues. Germline-derived CDR1 and CDR2 are LGHNA and YNFKEQ. CDR3 residues: CASSSRRGGSSYNEQFF. The CDR3 DNA reads TGTGCCAGCAGCTCCAGGAGGGGGGGAAGCTCCTACAATGAGCAGTTCTTC.

In regard to this clonotype: At one end the junction does not follow the germline gene, possibly because of a read error. This chain links TRBV20-1 with TRBJ2-7, with TRBD1 as a possible D gene (6 bases). Germline CDR1 is DFQATT and CDR2 is SNEGSKA (reference sequence). This CDR3 spans 16 amino acids. The CDR3 region has the DNA TGCAGTGCTAGAGATGGAGAAGGCGACAGGAACTACGAGAAGTACTTC. This translates into CSARDGEGDRNYEKYF.